This is a list of T cell receptor beta chains from one sample in a study of cytomegalovirus exposure and HLA in healthy donors. TCRdb keeps only in-frame clones here, not all; method: immunoSEQ multiplex PCR. The sample holds some 150,000 clones; roughly 85% are singletons and the top ten take approximately 2%. The source material was PBMCs. Receptor source: a middle-aged man in good health and CMV-seronegative. Both conserved end residues are part of each CDR3. D genes are given only for firm matches. Clone size is shown for a subset of rows, as once, few, many or a class of expanded clone.

d_call	v_call	cdr3_length	j_call	clone_size	cdr3_aa	cdr3_nt
-	TRBV28	13	TRBJ1-1	few	CASSSRQSTEAFF	TGTGCCAGCAGTTCCCGACAGTCCACTGAAGCTTTCTTT
-	TRBV5-4	13	TRBJ2-7	-	CASSLAGVDEQYF	TGTGCCAGCAGCTTGGCGGGTGTGGACGAGCAGTACTTC
-	TRBV5-5	14	TRBJ2-7	-	CASSFSLKRDEQYF	TGTGCCAGCAGCTTCTCTCTTAAGAGGGATGAGCAGTACTTC
-	TRBV6-5	12	TRBJ1-1	-	CASSGPGGRAFF	TGTGCCAGCAGCGGCCCCGGGGGACGAGCTTTCTTT
-	TRBV6-1	12	TRBJ1-3	-	CASSDQGNTIYF	TGTGCCAGCAGTGATCAGGGAAACACCATATATTTT
-	TRBV18	17	TRBJ2-1	-	CASSLRPPRGRDNEQFF	TGTGCCAGCTCACTCCGACCCCCGCGGGGCCGAGACAATGAGCAGTTCTTC
-	TRBV7-6	15	TRBJ1-5	few	CASSVGDRRNQPQHF	TGTGCCAGCAGCGTAGGAGACAGGAGAAATCAGCCCCAGCATTTT
-	TRBV28	13	TRBJ1-4	-	CASRATGNEKLFF	TGTGCCAGCAGAGCCACGGGAAATGAAAAACTGTTTTTT
TRBD2	TRBV11-2	15	TRBJ2-1	-	CASSLASGSYNEQFF	TGTGCCAGCAGCTTAGCTAGCGGGAGTTACAATGAGCAGTTCTTC
TRBD2	TRBV7-2	15	TRBJ2-3	-	CATNSGGVGADTQYF	TGTGCCACCAACTCCGGGGGGGTTGGGGCAGATACGCAGTATTTT
TRBD2	TRBV5-1	18	TRBJ2-5	-	CASSSTLGTSGRRETQYF	TGCGCCAGCAGCTCGACTCTAGGGACTAGCGGGAGGCGAGAGACCCAGTACTTC
-	TRBV11-2	15	TRBJ2-2	few	CASSLVGTLTGELFF	TGTGCCAGCAGCTTAGTAGGGACTCTAACCGGGGAGCTGTTTTTT
TRBD1	TRBV28	15	TRBJ2-7	once	CASSNGTASSYEQYF	TGTGCCAGCAGTAACGGGACAGCCAGCTCCTACGAGCAGTACTTC
-	TRBV4-2	15	TRBJ2-1	-	CASSQEDVGGSEQFF	TGTGCCAGCAGCCAAGAGGACGTGGGGGGTAGTGAGCAGTTCTTC
-	TRBV5-1	13	TRBJ2-1	-	CASSLGQHNEQFF	TGCGCCAGCAGCTTGGGACAGCACAATGAGCAGTTCTTC
-	TRBV29-1	17	TRBJ1-3	-	CSVEEEPLTRGGNTIYF	TGCAGCGTTGAAGAGGAACCCTTAACACGGGGGGGAAACACCATATATTTT
TRBD1	TRBV6-1	15	TRBJ2-7	few	CASSRTDRGSGEQYF	TGTGCCAGCAGTCGAACCGACAGGGGCTCGGGTGAGCAGTACTTC
TRBD1	TRBV5-6	13	TRBJ1-2	few	CASSLLQGGGYTF	TGTGCCAGCAGCTTGTTGCAGGGGGGTGGCTACACCTTC
TRBD2	TRBV7-9	15	TRBJ2-5	-	CASGPGASGPRTQYF	TGTGCCAGCGGACCCGGGGCTAGCGGACCCCGAACCCAGTACTTC
-	TRBV18	14	TRBJ1-5	-	CASSPAFSNQPQHF	TGTGCCAGCTCACCGGCATTTAGCAATCAGCCCCAGCATTTT
-	TRBV7-2	16	TRBJ2-3	-	CASSLAASRRTDTQYF	TGTGCCAGCAGCTTAGCGGCTAGCCGTCGCACAGATACGCAGTATTTT
-	TRBV7-6	14	TRBJ1-6	once	CASSFGQLDSPLHF	TGTGCCAGCAGCTTTGGACAGCTTGATTCACCCCTCCACTTT
-	TRBV6-5	14	TRBJ2-7	-	CASYRAGGSHEQYF	TGTGCCAGCTACCGGGCAGGCGGGTCCCACGAGCAGTACTTC
TRBD1	TRBV5-7	13	TRBJ1-2	-	CASKGQGDYGYTF	TGTGCCAGCAAAGGACAGGGGGACTATGGCTACACCTTC
-	TRBV4-2	16	TRBJ2-3	-	CASSLEGAPGTDTQYF	TGTGCCAGCAGCCTGGAGGGGGCCCCCGGCACAGATACGCAGTATTTT
-	TRBV7-2	18	TRBJ2-3	-	CASSSEFLTGRAADTQYF	TGTGCCAGCAGCTCCGAGTTTCTCACAGGGAGGGCCGCAGATACGCAGTATTTT
-	TRBV19	15	TRBJ2-5	-	CASSIAGRGRETQYF	TGTGCCAGTAGTATCGCCGGGCGGGGACGGGAGACCCAGTACTTC
-	TRBV7-5	16	TRBJ2-4	-	CARSLGQQLAKNIQYF	TGTGCCAGAAGCCTAGGACAGCAACTAGCCAAAAACATTCAGTACTTC
-	TRBV28	12	TRBJ2-2	-	CASSSGTGELFF	TGTGCCAGCAGTTCGGGCACCGGGGAGCTGTTTTTT
-	TRBV6-1	11	TRBJ1-5	few	CASSDVQPQHF	TGTGCCAGCAGTGACGTTCAGCCCCAGCATTTT
TRBD2	TRBV11-2	16	TRBJ2-1	few	CASTDTRLAGGGEQFF	TGTGCCAGCACCGACACAAGACTAGCGGGAGGAGGTGAGCAGTTCTTC
-	TRBV19	11	TRBJ2-7	-	CASSKGVEQYF	TGTGCCAGTAGCAAGGGGGTCGAGCAGTACTTC
TRBD2	TRBV28	14	TRBJ2-1	-	CASSSGTTYNEQFF	TGTGCCAGCAGTTCCGGGACTACCTACAATGAGCAGTTCTTC
TRBD2	TRBV15	15	TRBJ2-1	few	CATSRDRLAGGPWFF	TGTGCCACCAGCAGAGACCGACTAGCGGGAGGGCCTTGGTTCTTC
TRBD2	TRBV5-1	18	TRBJ2-2	once	CASSSTTRGLAGTGELFF	TGCGCCAGCAGCTCCACAACTCGAGGACTAGCGGGTACCGGGGAGCTGTTTTTT
-	TRBV6-6	13	TRBJ1-5	-	CASTLHSNQPQHF	TGTGCCAGCACTTTACATAGCAATCAGCCCCAGCATTTT
-	TRBV11-2	13	TRBJ2-7	-	CASSPRREGEQYF	TGTGCCAGCAGTCCTAGGAGGGAAGGAGAGCAGTACTTC
-	TRBV25-1	14	TRBJ1-1	-	CASSESEGWTEAFF	TGTGCCAGCAGTGAATCGGAGGGGTGGACTGAAGCTTTCTTT
-	TRBV6-5	15	TRBJ2-4	-	CASSIRGIAKNSQYF	TGTGCCAGCAGTATTAGGGGTATAGCCAAAAACAGTCAGTACTTC
-	TRBV5-1	14	TRBJ2-1	-	CASSLVQDYNEQFF	TGCGCCAGCAGCTTGGTCCAGGATTACAATGAGCAGTTCTTC
TRBD2	TRBV27	14	TRBJ2-5	-	CASSFLAEGETQYF	TGTGCCAGCAGTTTCCTAGCGGAGGGGGAGACCCAGTACTTC
-	TRBV13	18	TRBJ2-1	-	CASSLGPSSIFSYNEQFF	TGTGCCAGCAGCTTAGGTCCTAGCAGCATCTTCTCCTACAATGAGCAGTTCTTC
-	TRBV27	19	TRBJ2-6	-	CASSSRGARGSSGANGLTF	TGTGCCAGCAGTTCTCGGGGGGCGAGGGGATCCTCTGGGGCCAACGGCCTGACTTTC
-	TRBV30	15	TRBJ2-1	-	CACSQGLALNNEQFF	TGTGCCTGTTCCCAGGGACTGGCCTTAAACAATGAGCAGTTCTTC
-	TRBV2	15	TRBJ1-1	once	CASSGGDFKNTEAFF	TGTGCCAGCAGTGGAGGGGACTTTAAGAACACTGAAGCTTTCTTT
TRBD1	TRBV7-2	18	TRBJ1-3	-	CASSLVETGTGGEGTIYF	TGTGCCAGCAGCTTAGTAGAGACCGGGACAGGGGGCGAAGGCACCATATATTTT